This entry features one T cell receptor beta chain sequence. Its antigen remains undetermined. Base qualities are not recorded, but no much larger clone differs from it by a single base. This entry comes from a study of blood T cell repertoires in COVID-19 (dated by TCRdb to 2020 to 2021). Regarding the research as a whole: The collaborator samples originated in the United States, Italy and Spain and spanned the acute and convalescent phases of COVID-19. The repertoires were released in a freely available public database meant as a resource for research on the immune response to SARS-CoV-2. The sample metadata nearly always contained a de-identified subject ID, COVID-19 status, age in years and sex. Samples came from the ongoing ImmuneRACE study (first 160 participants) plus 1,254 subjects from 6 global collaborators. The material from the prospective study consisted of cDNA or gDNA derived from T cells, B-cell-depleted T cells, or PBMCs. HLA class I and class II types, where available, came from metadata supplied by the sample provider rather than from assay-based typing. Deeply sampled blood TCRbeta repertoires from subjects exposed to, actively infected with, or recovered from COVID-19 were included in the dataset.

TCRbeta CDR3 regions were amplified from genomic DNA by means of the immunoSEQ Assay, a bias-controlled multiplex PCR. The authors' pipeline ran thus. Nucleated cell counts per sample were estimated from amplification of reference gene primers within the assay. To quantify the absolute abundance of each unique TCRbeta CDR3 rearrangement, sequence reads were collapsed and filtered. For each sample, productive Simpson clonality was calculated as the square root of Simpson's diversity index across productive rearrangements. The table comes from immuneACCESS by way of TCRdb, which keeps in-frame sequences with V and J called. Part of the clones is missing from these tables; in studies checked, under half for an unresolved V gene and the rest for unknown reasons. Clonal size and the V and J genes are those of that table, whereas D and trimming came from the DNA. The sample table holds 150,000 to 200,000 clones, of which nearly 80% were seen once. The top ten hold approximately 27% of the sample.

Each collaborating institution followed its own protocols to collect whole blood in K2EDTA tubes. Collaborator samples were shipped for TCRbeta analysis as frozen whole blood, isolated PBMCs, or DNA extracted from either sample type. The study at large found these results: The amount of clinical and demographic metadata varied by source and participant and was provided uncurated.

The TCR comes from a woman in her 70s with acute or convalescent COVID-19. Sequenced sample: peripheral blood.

CDR3 loop: CASSTSAGSTDTQYF. The DNA is as follows: TGTGCCAGCAGCACCTCAGCGGGCAGCACAGATACGCAGTATTTT. The V and J segments used are TRBV7-2 and TRBJ2-3; the D gene is perhaps TRBD2, from 6 matching bases. The CDR3 has 15 amino acids, counting the end cysteine and phenylalanine. CDR3 DNA is the only sequence kept; it has 45 bases, read in frame from the first base. The germline ends are 12 bases apart after V is trimmed by 5 bases and J by 0 bases. CDR1 and CDR2, looked up from the germline V gene, are SGHTA and FQGNSA.